Shown below are 16 T cell receptor beta chains from a single sample sequenced in a study of cytomegalovirus exposure and HLA in healthy donors. Sequencing used immunoSEQ multiplex PCR; TCRdb keeps in-frame clones, though not all of them. Of about 72,000 clones in the sample, 94% were seen once. The material sequenced was PBMCs. The origin of the receptors is a woman under 30 in good health and CMV-seropositive.

The CDR3 DNA reads as TGTGCCAGCAGTCGAAGGGCGGGAGGGGGCTACGAGCAGTACTTC. Its translation: CASSRRAGGGYEQYF. The rearrangement links TRBV7-2 to TRBJ2-7; TRBD2 agrees at 9 bases. The CDR3 runs 15 residues. J gave up 3 bases and V 6 bases, and 9 bases lay outside the gene matches. Germline assignment: CDR1 SGHTA and CDR2 FQGNSA.

This clone came up once. This chain joins TRBV5-1 and TRBJ2-1; 7 nucleotides line up with TRBD2. The CDR3 covers 15 residues. V shed 4 bases, J shed 3 bases, and the junction held 7 bases outside the gene matches. Germline CDR1 reads SGHRS; CDR2 reads YFSETQ. CDR3 in DNA: TGCGCCAGCAGCGGTCGGGAGGCCTACTACAATGAGCAGTTCTTC. Its protein product is CASSGREAYYNEQFF.

The chain joins TRBV18 to TRBJ2-5; D uncertain. Germline CDR1 KGHSH, CDR2 LQKENI. The CDR3 is 13 residues long. The V end was cut by 3 bases, the J end by 4 bases, with 9 bases between. The CDR3 loop is CASSPGSRETQYF. CDR3 coding DNA: TGTGCCAGCTCACCCGGTAGCAGAGAGACCCAGTACTTC.

The V and J genes are TRBV10-2 and TRBJ2-7; TRBD1 might be the D (5 bases). Germline V lookup: CDR1 WSHSY, CDR2 SAAADI. CDR3 length: 13 residues. V shed 2 bases and J shed 0 bases, with 5 bases lying between them. The CDR3, as DNA: TGCGCCAGCAGTGAGGGACACTCCTACGAGCAGTACTTC. It specifies CASSEGHSYEQYF.

V and J are TRBV7-2 and TRBJ1-2; D ambiguous. The CDR3 length is 15 residues. Germline assignment: CDR1 SGHTA and CDR2 FQGNSA. The V gene lost 0 bases and the J gene lost 7 bases, with 15 bases spanning the gap. The CDR3 nucleotides are TGTGCCAGCAGCTTAGCCCCGATTCGGGGAGGTGGCTACACCTTC. Translation: CASSLAPIRGGGYTF.

The chain recombines TRBV13 with TRBJ2-7; perhaps TRBD2 as D (6 bases). The CDR3 has 15 residues. The V and J ends lost 0 bases and 3 bases respectively, with 12 bases between them. The germline V gene has CDR1 PRHDT and CDR2 FYEKMQ (reference sequence). The chain's CDR3 is CASSLGRGTGYEQYF. CDR3 bases: TGTGCCAGCAGCTTAGGCCGGGGGACGGGCTACGAGCAGTACTTC.

This chain links TRBV19 with TRBJ1-2; possibly TRBD1 for D (6 bases). The V gene lost 0 bases and the J gene lost 4 bases, with 12 bases spanning the gap. This CDR3 has 15 residues. Germline V gene data show CDR1 as LNHDA and CDR2 as SQIVND (reference sequence). As DNA, the CDR3 is TGTGCCAGTAGTATAGAAGCAGGGGCAAGCTATGGCTACACCTTC. As protein: CASSIEAGASYGYTF.

The chain has TRBV5-1 and TRBJ1-2; 9 nucleotides agree with TRBD1. Germline V gene lookup returns CDR1 SGHRS and CDR2 YFSETQ. CDR3 length: 16 amino acids. Trimming cost V 3 bases and J 6 bases; bases outside gene matches: 12. In nucleotides, the CDR3 is TGCGCCAGCAGCTCCTCCGGGACAGGGCTTTTGGATGGCTACACCTTC. Translating it yields CASSSSGTGLLDGYTF.

This sequence joins TRBV5-6 and TRBJ2-1; 7 positions agree with TRBD2. Germline lookup yields CDR1 SGHDT and CDR2 YYEEEE. V lost 4 bases, J lost 1 base, and 2 bases stayed unmatched. The CDR3 has 14 amino acids. The CDR3 DNA is TGTGCCAGCAGCCGAGCGGGGTCCTACAATGAGCAGTTCTTC. This translates into CASSRAGSYNEQFF.

The rearrangement uses TRBV10-3 and TRBJ2-3; 9 nucleotides agree with TRBD2. CDR1 and CDR2 (germline): ENHRY, SYGVKD. There are 16 residues in the CDR3. The J segment lost 2 bases and the V segment lost 10 bases, leaving 13 bases of the junction unmatched. The CDR3 spells CATRTSVAGATDTQYF. The CDR3 DNA reads as TGTGCCACCAGGACCTCAGTAGCGGGGGCCACAGATACGCAGTATTTT.

This chain links TRBV5-1 with TRBJ2-3; 7 bases fit TRBD2. CDR3 length: 15 amino acids. V gave up 4 bases and J gave up 1 base; unmatched junction bases: 6. From germline, CDR1 is SGHRS and CDR2 YFSETQ. The CDR3 region is CASSEVAGRTDTQYF. The CDR3 DNA sequence: TGCGCCAGCAGCGAGGTAGCGGGTCGCACAGATACGCAGTATTTT. Looking up the rest from reference TRBV5-1 and TRBJ2-3 gives the full variable domain: KAGVTQTPRYLIKTRGQQVTLSCSPISGHRSVSWYQQTPGQGLQFLFEYFSETQRNKGNFPGRFSGRQFSNSRSEMNVSTLELGDSALYLCASSEVAGRTDTQYFGPGTRLTVL.

This rearrangement joins TRBV18 to TRBJ2-1, with TRBD2 as a possible D gene (5 bases). Germline lookup yields CDR1 KGHSH and CDR2 LQKENI. Trimming shortened V by 2 bases and J by 1 base, and 9 bases separated the two germline ends. There are 15 residues in the CDR3. The chain's CDR3 is CASSPIGESYNEQFF. The CDR3 DNA follows: TGTGCCAGCTCACCAATCGGGGAATCCTACAATGAGCAGTTCTTC. The full variable domain, completed using reference TRBV18 and TRBJ2-1, is NAGVMQNPRHLVRRRGQEARLRCSPMKGHSHVYWYRQLPEEGLKFMVYLQKENIIDESGMPKERFSAEFPKEGPSILRIQQVVRGDSAAYFCASSPIGESYNEQFFGPGTRLTVL.

The chain uses TRBV10-3 and TRBJ2-2; TRBD2 matches at 7 bases. This CDR3 has 14 residues. Germline CDR1 and CDR2: ENHRY and SYGVKD. DNA of the CDR3: TGTGCTTCCGGAGAGCGGGAGAACACCGGGGAGCTGTTTTTT. This encodes CASGERENTGELFF.

The sample holds one count of this clone. The chain joins TRBV7-9 to TRBJ1-5, with no clear D. The CDR3 is made up of 14 amino acids. Trimming pared 5 bases from V and 6 bases from J, leaving 14 bases between. The V gene's germline CDR1 is SEHNR and CDR2 FQNEAQ (reference sequence). Written as DNA, the CDR3 is TGTGCCAGCAGCCCCGACTTATCTGGTCAGCCCCAGCATTTT. Translation gives CASSPDLSGQPQHF.

The chain combines TRBV11-2 with TRBJ1-2; possible D gene TRBD1, 6 bases. The CDR3 is 13 residues long. CDR1 SGHAT and CDR2 FQNNGV come from the germline V gene. Trimming took 4 bases from V and 4 from J, leaving 10 bases between them. The CDR3 spells CASSSTGIYGYTF. For the CDR3, the DNA is TGTGCCAGCAGCTCAACAGGGATCTATGGCTACACCTTC.

The chain carries TRBV11-2 and TRBJ2-7; D ambiguous. Germline V gene lookup returns CDR1 SGHAT and CDR2 FQNNGV. The CDR3 is made up of 14 amino acids. With 1 base removed from V and 2 bases from J, the gap between germline ends came to 9 bases. CDR3 in DNA: TGTGCCAGCAGCTTAGTGGGCAGAGCCTACGAGCAGTACTTC. This translates into CASSLVGRAYEQYF.